The entry below gives a single T cell receptor beta chain sequence along with its context. Its antigen is currently unknown. The CDR3 consists of 18 residues. V lost 3 bases, J lost 0 bases, and 9 bases stayed unmatched. Germline V gene lookup returns CDR1 SGHRS and CDR2 YFSETQ. This specimen belongs to a study of OX40 agonist ivuxolimab in advanced cancers. Study as a whole: Earlier treatment with anti-PD-1, anti-PD-L1 or anti-CTLA-4 was permitted, and 30% to 40% had received some. The study's findings and limits: What antigens the expanded peripheral T cells recognized was never established. Normalized T-cell clonal expansion was also low in some nonresponders.

Sequencing was performed with immunoSEQ multiplex PCR; in TCRdb, only in-frame clones are kept and a portion is missing. This sample yields 40,000 to 45,000 clones, of which approximately 80% are seen a single time; approximately 5.1% belongs to the top ten. The material sequenced was CD4+ or CD8+ T cells sorted from blood, taken in a trial of the OX40 agonist ivuxolimab. The chain links TRBV5-1 to TRBJ1-1, with 12 positions matching TRBD1. This sequence originates from an adult with an advanced solid tumor such as melanoma, head and neck, liver or kidney cancer. For the CDR3, the DNA is TGCGCCAGCAGCTCCGGGACAGGGGGCTGGGGGGTGAACACTGAAGCTTTCTTT. This gives the protein CASSSGTGGWGVNTEAFF.